This T cell receptor (beta chain) was sequenced during a study of radiotherapy plus CTLA-4 blockade in lung cancer. The method was immunoSEQ multiplex PCR; TCRdb's version includes in-frame clones alone and lacks a portion of them. The sample consists of 95,000 to 150,000 clones, 80% to 90% of them appearing once. CDR1 is SGHRS and CDR2 is YFSETQ in the germline V gene. V dropped 4 bases and J dropped 5 bases, with 19 bases sitting between them. This CDR3 contains 15 residues. Source: peripheral blood, taken from a patient treated with radiotherapy plus ipilimumab. This receptor was taken from a human donor with non-small cell lung cancer that progressed on radiotherapy plus ipilimumab. The chain has TRBV5-1 and TRBJ2-7, with D perhaps matching TRBD1 (9 bases). In DNA form, the CDR3 reads TGCGCCAGCAGCCCGGGAGGGACAGGGAACCACGAGCAGTACTTC. Protein: CASSPGGTGNHEQYF.